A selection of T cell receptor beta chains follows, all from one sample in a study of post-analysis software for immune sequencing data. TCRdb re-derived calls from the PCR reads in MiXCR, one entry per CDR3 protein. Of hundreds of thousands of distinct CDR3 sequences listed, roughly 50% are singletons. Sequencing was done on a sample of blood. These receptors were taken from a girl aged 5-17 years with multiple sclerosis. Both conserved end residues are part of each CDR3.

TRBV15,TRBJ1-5,CATSRDRGVAQPQHF
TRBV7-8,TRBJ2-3,CASSLEDPRVTDTQYF
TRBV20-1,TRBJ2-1,CSARDVAGGRNEQFF
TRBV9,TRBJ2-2,CASSPAIGTGELFF
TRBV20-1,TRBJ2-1,CSALEGPGDNEQFF
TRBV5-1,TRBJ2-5,CASSETSGGARGRKTQYF
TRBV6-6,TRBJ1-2,CASSYEGWYGYTF
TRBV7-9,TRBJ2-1,CASSPVLRAGKSAYNEQFF
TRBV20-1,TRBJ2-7,CSAQLGRGRGYEQYF
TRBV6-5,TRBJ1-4,CASRRGGVREKLFF
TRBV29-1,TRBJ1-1,CSEMGIRGRLTEAFF
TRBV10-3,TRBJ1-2,CAISRGRNGYTF
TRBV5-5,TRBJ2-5,CASSLREGETQYF
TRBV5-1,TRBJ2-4,CASSLASISGSGNIQYF
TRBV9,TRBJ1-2,CASSVAPMGNYGYTF
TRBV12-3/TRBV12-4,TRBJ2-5,CASRLAGQKQYF
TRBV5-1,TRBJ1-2,CASSWGQGVNYGYTF
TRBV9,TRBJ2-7,CASSPWGSYEQYF
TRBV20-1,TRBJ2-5,CSASTLAEETQYF
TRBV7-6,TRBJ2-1,CASSFLRGWEYNEQFF
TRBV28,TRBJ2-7,CASSTPPGGTYEQYF
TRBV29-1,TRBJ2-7,CSVLPNSYEQYF
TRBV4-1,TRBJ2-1,CASSQDFSPLAGIYNEQFF
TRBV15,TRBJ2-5,CATKDRTQETQYF
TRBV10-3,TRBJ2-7,CAISERGWERGLRLSYEQDF
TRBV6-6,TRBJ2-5,CASRQPWVGASQETQYF
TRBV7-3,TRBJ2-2,CASSTDTSTTGELFF
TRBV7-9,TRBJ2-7,CASSLGQGRSYEQYF
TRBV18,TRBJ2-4,CASSPWGTTGGPSKNIQYF
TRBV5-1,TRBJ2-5,CASSLDPSGQYF
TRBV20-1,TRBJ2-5,CSAPTSGRKETQYF
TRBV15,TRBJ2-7,CATSSYTTEQYF
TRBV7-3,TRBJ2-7,CASSMGFGYEQYF
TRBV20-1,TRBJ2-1,CSATRLPGPTFEQFF
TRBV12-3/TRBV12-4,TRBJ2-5,CASREAGARTQETQYF
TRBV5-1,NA,CASSSGGGDEQYF
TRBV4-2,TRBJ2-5,CASSQEEGAGSETQYF
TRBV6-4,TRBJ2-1,CASSDSKRGTYNEQFF
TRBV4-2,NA,CASSQGSGSLYEQYF
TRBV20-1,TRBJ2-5,CSALAGNQETQYF
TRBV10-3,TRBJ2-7,CAIRDGRDLSSYEQYF
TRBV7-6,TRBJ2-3,CASSLGQINTDTQYF
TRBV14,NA,CASSLGRSTEQYF
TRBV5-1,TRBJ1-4,CASSDGRMSEKLFF
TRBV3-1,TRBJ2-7,CASSQDVTAISYEQYF
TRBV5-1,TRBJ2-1,CASRVQGESSYNEQFF
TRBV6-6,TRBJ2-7,CASRWDSLGAEQYF
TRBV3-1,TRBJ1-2,CASSPRQGSNYGYTF
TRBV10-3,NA,CAISISSGSDSYEQYF
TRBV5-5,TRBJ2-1,CASSENRERYEQFF
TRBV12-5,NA,CASGLGKTGDEQYF
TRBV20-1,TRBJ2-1,CSAGLAGPYNNEQFF
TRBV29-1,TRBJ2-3,CSVGSTTSGSTDTQYF
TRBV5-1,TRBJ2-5,CASSLGGRPRQARETQYF
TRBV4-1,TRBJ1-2,CASSHTDGHRGYTF
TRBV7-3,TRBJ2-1,CASSLISLAGGPFNEQFF
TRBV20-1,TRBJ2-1,CSRRLAGSSYNEQFF
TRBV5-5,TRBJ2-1,CASSFLTSGTGEQFF